The present entry profiles one T cell receptor beta chain with its context. Its specificity is unknown. This record belongs to a study of graft-versus-host responses after intestinal transplantation. Overall study: In this cohort, recipients had multivisceral, liver-intestinal, or isolated intestinal transplants.

Assay used: immunoSEQ multiplex PCR; TCRdb lists only in-frame clones, some missing. The repertoire holds 40,000 or so clones, with 75% to 90% as singletons. Findings and limits, study-wide: Detected in recipient marrow were GvH clones, some of which were first observed in ileum or blood. Early post-transplant HvG declines tracked with peak circulating GvH clone levels.

The sequence came from a human patient who received an intestinal transplant, so some T cells may come from the graft donor. The specimen comprised PBMCs, sampled about 990 days after transplant.

CDR3 in DNA: TGTGCCAGTAGTACCGCAGACAGGGCCGACTATGGCTACACCTTC. The encoded protein is CASSTADRADYGYTF. V and J are TRBV19 and TRBJ1-2; 7 nucleotides match TRBD1. The germline gives CDR1 LNHDA, CDR2 SQIVND (reference sequence). The length of the CDR3 is 15 residues. V lost 4 bases to trimming and J lost 3 bases; unmatched junction nucleotides: 8.